This T cell receptor beta chain was found in a study of cytomegalovirus exposure and HLA in healthy donors. Study summary: The study's early data release held some 85 million unique TCRs from HLA-typed donors.

PCR primers comprised 60 Vbeta and 13 Jbeta primers. The table came from immunoSEQ multiplex PCR; TCRdb's copy has only in-frame clones and leaves some out. The sample records about 180,000 clones, approximately 81% being singletons. The CDR3 extends over 15 amino acids. CDR1 and CDR2 (germline): SGHVS, FNYEAQ. The germline V and J ends were trimmed by 0 bases and 7 bases, with 15 bases remaining between them. Study outcomes and limitations: Trimming of TCR beta V- and J-genes showed a link, identified in a later analysis, to a missense DCLRE1C variant. In a later analysis, at a false discovery rate of 0.05, some 17,000 TCR beta sequences were associated with HLA alleles.

Details on this clone: Its target is not known.

This receptor was identified in a male donor in good health and CMV-seronegative. The source material was PBMCs. V is TRBV7-6 and J is TRBJ2-5; D gene uncertain. The CDR3 region has the DNA TGTGCCAGCAGCTTAGCGCAGTACGCGGAGAGGACCCAGTACTTC. Its protein product is CASSLAQYAERTQYF. Full variable domain (outside the CDR3, taken from reference TRBV7-6 and TRBJ2-5): GAGVSQSPRYKVTKRGQDVALRCDPISGHVSLYWYRQALGQGPEFLTYFNYEAQQDKSGLPNDRFSAERPEGSISTLTIQRTEQRDSAMYRCASSLAQYAERTQYFGPGTRLLVL.